Listed here are 17 T cell receptor beta chains from one sample, sequenced in a study of blood T cell repertoires in COVID-19. Profiled with immunoSEQ multiplex PCR; TCRdb holds only in-frame clones, not every one. The repertoire includes under 200,000 clones, 65% to 85% of them detected once, and more than 3% sits in the top ten. Material: PBMCs or T cells enriched from blood (not recorded which). Source of these receptors: a woman aged 25-40 years who had been exposed to COVID-19.

V gene TRBV12-3 or TRBV12-4 combines with J gene TRBJ2-7; D is undetermined. The V and J ends lost 8 bases and 2 bases respectively, with 10 bases between them. There are 12 residues in the CDR3. CDR3 in DNA: TGTGCCAGCGTAGTGAGAACCTACGAGCAGTACTTC. It specifies CASVVRTYEQYF.

This chain uses TRBV10-1 with TRBJ2-7, with TRBD1 matching over 12 bases. The germline gives CDR1 WNHNN, CDR2 SYGVQD (reference sequence). V dropped 6 bases and J dropped 3; count of bases not matched to a gene: 6. This CDR3 comprises 15 residues. CDR3 nucleotides: TGCGCCAGCAGGCCGGGACAGGGGGCTGGCTACGAGCAGTACTTC. Translation gives CASRPGQGAGYEQYF.

This rearrangement joins TRBV4-3 to TRBJ1-6, with unresolved D. The CDR3 spans 16 residues. Germline CDR1 LGHNA, CDR2 YSLEER. V lost 1 base and J lost 9, with 16 bases in between. CDR3 in DNA: TGCGCCAGCAGCCAAGTAGTTTTGGTCCCCGGTTCACCCCTCCACTTT. As protein: CASSQVVLVPGSPLHF.

The chain carries TRBV9 and TRBJ2-1, with D perhaps TRBD1 (7 bases). The CDR3 is made up of 16 amino acids. CDR1 and CDR2 (germline): SGDLS, YYNGEE. Trimming shortened V by 0 bases and J by 4 bases, and 14 bases separated the two germline ends. The CDR3, as DNA: TGTGCCAGCAGCGTAGGCGGCAGGGGGGCGTACAATGAGCAGTTCTTC. It translates to CASSVGGRGAYNEQFF.

V gene TRBV27 combines with J gene TRBJ1-2; 8 nucleotides agree with TRBD1. This CDR3 region has 13 residues. J was trimmed by 7 bases and V by 6 bases; bases with no gene match: 7. Germline CDR1 and CDR2: MNHEY and SMNVEV (reference sequence). CDR3: CASSPDRGRGYTF. The CDR3 coding sequence is TGTGCCAGCAGCCCCGACAGGGGCCGTGGCTACACCTTC.

This clone occurred once. The rearrangement links TRBV19 to TRBJ1-5, with D perhaps matching TRBD1 (6 bases). V lost 4 bases, J lost 2 bases, and 9 bases lay in between. Looked up from germline, CDR1 is LNHDA and CDR2 is SQIVND (reference sequence). The CDR3 length is 14 residues. CDR3 bases: TGTGCCAGTAGTACACCAGGGGGCAATCAGCCCCAGCATTTT. This codes for CASSTPGGNQPQHF.

The rearrangement joins TRBV7-8 to TRBJ2-3; tentatively, D is TRBD2 (5 bases). Trimming cost V 5 bases and J 2 bases, with 14 bases left between them. There are 15 residues in the CDR3. CDR1 is SGHVS and CDR2 is FQNEAQ in the germline V gene. The CDR3: CASSIPTTITDTQYF. The CDR3 nucleotides are TGTGCCAGCAGCATTCCGACTACAATCACAGATACGCAGTATTTT.

This chain joins TRBV19 and TRBJ1-1; D remains ambiguous. The germline V gene has CDR1 LNHDA and CDR2 SQIVND (reference sequence). The CDR3 runs 14 residues. The V end was cut by 5 bases, the J end by 6 bases, with 16 bases between. CDR3 in DNA: TGTGCCAGTAGTGCCTGGGAGAAGGGAGCTGAAGCTTTCTTT. Its protein is CASSAWEKGAEAFF.

The CDR3 sequence: CASSTYPTGPQHF. The DNA for the CDR3 is TGTGCCAGCAGCACCTATCCGACAGGGCCCCAGCATTTT. J is TRBJ1-5 and V is TRBV7-3; tentative D call: TRBD1 (6 bases). V was shortened by 5 bases and J by 9 bases, with 14 bases between the two germline ends. CDR3 length: 13 amino acids. CDR1 is SGHTA, CDR2 FQGTGA, per germline.

The V gene is TRBV7-3, the J gene TRBJ2-5, with 7 bases that match TRBD2. Trimming removed 2 bases from V and 1 base from J; junction bases left unmatched: 4. Germline assignment: CDR1 SGHTA and CDR2 FQGTGA. The CDR3 spans 15 residues. CDR3 residues: CASSLGAGTQETQYF. The CDR3 DNA is TGTGCCAGCAGCTTAGGAGCGGGGACCCAAGAGACCCAGTACTTC.

V is TRBV6-5 and J is TRBJ2-7; D is uncertain. V was trimmed by 0 bases and J by 4 bases, leaving 7 bases between them. CDR3 length: 13 residues. Looked up from germline, CDR1 is MNHEY and CDR2 is SVGAGI. The CDR3 DNA is TGTGCCAGCAGTTACTCCATGACATACGAGCAGTACTTC. It is translated as CASSYSMTYEQYF.

The chain couples TRBV9 to TRBJ1-1, with 7 bases fitting TRBD1. Germline CDR1 reads SGDLS; CDR2 reads YYNGEE. This CDR3 comprises 16 residues. Trimming took 4 bases from V and 0 from J; bases not matched to a gene: 9. The CDR3 DNA sequence: TGTGCCAGCAGCCCTTACAGGGGAAGCATGAACACTGAAGCTTTCTTT. Translated: CASSPYRGSMNTEAFF.

This clone was picked up one time. Sequence at one end of the junction differs from germline and may be a read error. The chain employs TRBV5-6 and TRBJ2-7, with 7 bases fitting TRBD1. The germline gives CDR1 SGHDT, CDR2 YYEEEE. CDR3 length: 14 amino acids. The CDR3 sequence: CASSLTGQRSPLVF. CDR3 DNA: TGTGCCAGCAGCTTGACGGGACAGAGATCGCCCTTAGTATTC.

The V and J genes are TRBV4-3 and TRBJ1-1, with D possibly being TRBD1 (5 bases). CDR3 size: 14 residues. With 4 bases removed from V and 0 bases from J, the gap between germline ends came to 9 bases. Germline V CDR1 and CDR2: LGHNA, YSLEER. Here the CDR3 reads CASSPGVLNTEAFF. The DNA for the CDR3 is TGCGCCAGCAGCCCGGGGGTGTTGAACACTGAAGCTTTCTTT.

J is TRBJ1-3 and V is TRBV23-1; maybe TRBD1 (5 bases). TRBV23-1 is classed as an ORF, of uncertain function. The V end lost 10 bases, the J end lost 0 bases, and 10 bases lay between the germline ends. There are 13 residues in the CDR3. CDR3 coding DNA: TGCGCCAACCCAGGGTACTCTGGAAACACCATATATTTT. It encodes CANPGYSGNTIYF.

This clone showed up just a few times. The chain uses TRBV27 and TRBJ2-1; D is perhaps TRBD1 (5 bases). V shed 2 bases and J shed 6 bases, with 11 bases lying between them. Germline CDR1 reads MNHEY; CDR2 reads SMNVEV (reference sequence). The CDR3 sequence is 14 residues long. The CDR3 coding sequence is TGTGCCAGCAGTTTAGGTCCAGGGTCCAATGAGCAGTTCTTC. Protein product: CASSLGPGSNEQFF.

This chain connects TRBV9 to TRBJ2-3, with TRBD2 identical over 10 bases. The CDR3 totals 16 residues. Per germline, CDR1 SGDLS and CDR2 YYNGEE. J gave up 6 bases and V 3 bases, and 10 bases lay outside the gene matches. Here the CDR3 reads CASSAQGTSAADTQYF. The CDR3 DNA follows: TGTGCCAGCAGCGCGCAAGGGACTAGCGCGGCGGATACGCAGTATTTT.